The rows below give T cell receptor beta chains drawn from one sample of a study of radiotherapy plus CTLA-4 blockade in lung cancer. TCRdb keeps only in-frame clones here, not all; method: immunoSEQ multiplex PCR. The sample consists of around 44,000 clones, 80% to 90% of them appearing once. Sequences were derived from peripheral blood, sampled from a patient treated with radiotherapy plus ipilimumab. Every receptor here comes from a human donor with non-small cell lung cancer that progressed on radiotherapy plus ipilimumab. Some clones in this sample may be carry-over from other donors' samples. Each CDR3 is given with its conserved first and last residue. D genes are given only for firm matches. A clone size is listed for some rows: how often the clone was seen (once, few, many), or a class if it is expanded.

j_call,v_call,d_call,clone_size,cdr3_nt,cdr3_aa
TRBJ1-2,TRBV6-5,.,.,TGTGCCAGCAGTCCGCCCCGCGGGGCGTCTGGCTACACCTTC,CASSPPRGASGYTF
TRBJ2-3,TRBV11-2,TRBD2,.,TGTGCCAGCAGCTTAACTAGCGGCAGCACAGATACGCAGTATTTT,CASSLTSGSTDTQYF
TRBJ2-3,TRBV5-1,TRBD1,once,TGCGCCAGCAGCTTCGACAGGGGGCCTAACACAGATACGCAGTATTTT,CASSFDRGPNTDTQYF
TRBJ2-1,TRBV2,TRBD2,.,TGTGCCAGCAGTGACGAACTAGCGGGGGGGCGCAATGAGCAGTTCTTC,CASSDELAGGRNEQFF
TRBJ2-7,TRBV6-1,.,once,TGTGCCAGCAGTCCAGGGACACTAAACACCTACGAGCAGTACTTC,CASSPGTLNTYEQYF
TRBJ2-2,TRBV9,.,.,TGTGCCAGCAGCGACATGAGGGCCGGGGAGCTGTTTTTT,CASSDMRAGELFF
TRBJ1-5,TRBV6-1,.,.,TGTGCCAGCAGTGACGGGGGAGGGTCCGGCAATCAGCCCCAGCATTTT,CASSDGGGSGNQPQHF
TRBJ1-4,TRBV25-1,.,.,TGTGCCAGCAGTGATGGGCCAGGGGCTGCAACTAATGAAAAACTGTTTTTT,CASSDGPGAATNEKLFF
TRBJ2-1,TRBV30,.,.,TGTGCCTGGAGGGGGGCTTACAATGAGCAGTTCTTC,CAWRGAYNEQFF
TRBJ2-7,TRBV11-2,.,.,TGTGCCAGCAGCTTTCAGTTAATCAGCTCCTACGAGCAGTACTTC,CASSFQLISSYEQYF
TRBJ2-4,TRBV25-1,TRBD1,.,TGTGCCAGCAGTGACCGACAGGGCAACAAAAACATTCAGTACTTC,CASSDRQGNKNIQYF
TRBJ2-5,TRBV2,.,.,TGTGCCAGCAGTGACCTTAGGGGTTTAGAGACCCAGTACTTC,CASSDLRGLETQYF
TRBJ1-1,TRBV5-6,.,once,TGTGCCAGCAGCCCTTGGGGGGGCCCTGAAGCTTTCTTT,CASSPWGGPEAFF
TRBJ1-4,TRBV15,TRBD1,few,TGTGCCACCAGCCAGTCCCTAGCAGGGTTGGGACAGGGGCAGAATGAAAAACTGTTTTTT,CATSQSLAGLGQGQNEKLFF
TRBJ1-4,TRBV11-2,TRBD1,once,TGTGCCAGCAGCCACCTTTCAGGGGGAGATGGAAAACTGTTTTTT,CASSHLSGGDGKLFF
TRBJ1-1,TRBV28,.,once,TGTGCCAGCACCCTTTCCACGGTCAACAGGCCCCCTCAGGACAACACTGAAGCTTTCTTT,CASTLSTVNRPPQDNTEAFF
TRBJ2-2,TRBV10-2,.,.,TGCGCCAGCAGGTACAGCAACACCGGGGAGCTGTTTTTT,CASRYSNTGELFF
TRBJ2-1,TRBV27,.,.,TGTGCCAGCAGTTTCCAAACTAGCTGGGATGCCGGTGAGCAGTTCTTC,CASSFQTSWDAGEQFF
TRBJ2-3,TRBV18,.,.,TGTGCCAGCTCACCTACTCGTAGCACAGATACGCAGTATTTT,CASSPTRSTDTQYF
TRBJ1-1,TRBV4-2,.,.,TGTGCCAGCAGCCAAGAAGCGCCCCAACAAGCTTTCTTT,CASSQEAPQQAFF
TRBJ1-1,TRBV5-6,TRBD1,few,TGTGCCAGCAGCAGAACAGGGGCCACTGAAGCTTTCTTT,CASSRTGATEAFF
TRBJ1-1,TRBV5-6,TRBD1,few,TGTGCCAGCAGCGTCTCGGGACAGTCTGGGGCTGAAGCTTTCTTT,CASSVSGQSGAEAFF
TRBJ2-7,TRBV6-5,.,.,TGTGCCAGCAGTTACCCCAAGGCAGGCCTTCGTGGCGAGCAGTACTTC,CASSYPKAGLRGEQYF
TRBJ1-2,TRBV19,.,.,TGTGCCAGTAGTATAAGTGCAGGTCAGGACTATGGCTACACCTTC,CASSISAGQDYGYTF
TRBJ2-1,TRBV9,.,.,TGTGCCAGCAGCGTAGAATTTGGTAGCGGGACAGACAATGAGCAGTTCTTC,CASSVEFGSGTDNEQFF
TRBJ1-3,TRBV9,TRBD1,.,TGTGCCAGCAGCGTGGGACAGCCCAGCTTCGGAAACACCATATATTTT,CASSVGQPSFGNTIYF